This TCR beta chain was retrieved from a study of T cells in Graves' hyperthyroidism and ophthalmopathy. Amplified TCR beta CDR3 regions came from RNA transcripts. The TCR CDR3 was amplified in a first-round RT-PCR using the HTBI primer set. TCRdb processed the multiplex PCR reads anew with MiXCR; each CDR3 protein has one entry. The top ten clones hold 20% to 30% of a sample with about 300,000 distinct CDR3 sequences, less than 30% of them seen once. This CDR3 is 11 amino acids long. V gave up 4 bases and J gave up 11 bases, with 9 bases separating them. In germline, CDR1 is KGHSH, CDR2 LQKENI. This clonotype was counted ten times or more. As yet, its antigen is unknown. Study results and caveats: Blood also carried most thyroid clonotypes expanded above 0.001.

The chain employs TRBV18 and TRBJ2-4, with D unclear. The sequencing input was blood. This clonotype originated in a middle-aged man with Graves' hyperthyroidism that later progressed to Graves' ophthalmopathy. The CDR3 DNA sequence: TGTGCCAGCTCACACAGCATCCTTCAGTACTTC. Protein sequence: CASSHSILQYF.